This T cell receptor (beta chain) emerged from a study of cytotoxic CD8 clonotypes in ibrutinib-treated CLL. Profiling relied on immunoSEQ multiplex PCR, and the TCRdb table lists in-frame clones only, not all of them. This repertoire shows around 250,000 clones, under 80% found once; its top ten account for 15%. The ends lost 6 bases at V and 3 bases at J; junction bases unmatched: 7. Germline CDR1 SGHTA, CDR2 FQGNSA. The CDR3 is 16 residues long. This clonotype originated in a human donor with chronic lymphocytic leukemia. The chain links TRBV7-2 to TRBJ1-5, with TRBD1 matching 11 bases. This specimen was PBMCs, taken after 24 months of ibrutinib treatment. This chain's CDR3 is CASSPGTGGINQPQHF. The CDR3 DNA follows: TGTGCCAGCAGTCCCGGGACAGGGGGGATCAATCAGCCCCAGCATTTT.